This T cell receptor beta chain was sequenced in a study of blood T cell repertoires in COVID-19. Study in general: Italy, Spain and the United States were the sources of the convalescent and acute COVID-19 samples.

Some clones are missing from TCRdb's copy, which holds only in-frame ones; the method was immunoSEQ multiplex PCR. The sample contains around 51,000 clones, around nine tenths of which appear only once. CDR1 MNHEY and CDR2 SVGEGT come from the germline V gene. Trimming removed 5 bases from V and 4 bases from J; junction bases left unmatched: 12. CDR3 length: 16 amino acids. This sequence was found in a man in his sixties or seventies with acute or convalescent COVID-19. The chain joins TRBV6-2 or TRBV6-3 to TRBJ1-2; TRBD1 matches 8 bases. Sequencing was carried out using peripheral blood. In DNA, the CDR3 is TGTGCCAGCAGTCCCATCGACAGGGGAGAGGCCTATGGCTACACCTTC. Its protein is CASSPIDRGEAYGYTF.